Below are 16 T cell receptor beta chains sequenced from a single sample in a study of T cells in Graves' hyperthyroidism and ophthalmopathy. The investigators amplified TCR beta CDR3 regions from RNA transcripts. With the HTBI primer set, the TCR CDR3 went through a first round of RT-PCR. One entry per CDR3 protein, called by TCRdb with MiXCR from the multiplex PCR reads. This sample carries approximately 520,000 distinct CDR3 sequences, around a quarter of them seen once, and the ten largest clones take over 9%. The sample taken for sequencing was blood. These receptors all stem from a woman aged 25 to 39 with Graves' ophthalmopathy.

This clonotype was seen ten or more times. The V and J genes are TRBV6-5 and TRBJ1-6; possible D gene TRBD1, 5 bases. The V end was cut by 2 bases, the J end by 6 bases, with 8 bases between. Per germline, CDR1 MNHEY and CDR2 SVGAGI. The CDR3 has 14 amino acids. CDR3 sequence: CASSYGGTNSPLHF. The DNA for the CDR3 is TGTGCCAGCAGTTACGGGGGGACTAATTCACCCCTCCACTTT.

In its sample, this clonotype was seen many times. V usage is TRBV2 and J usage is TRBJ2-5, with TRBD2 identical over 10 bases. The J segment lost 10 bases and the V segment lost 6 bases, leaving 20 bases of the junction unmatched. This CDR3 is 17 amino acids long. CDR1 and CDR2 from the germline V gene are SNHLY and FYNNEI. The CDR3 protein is CASRSLAGATSPGDQYF. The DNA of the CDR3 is TGTGCCAGCAGGTCGCTAGCGGGGGCTACCTCCCCGGGGGACCAGTACTTC. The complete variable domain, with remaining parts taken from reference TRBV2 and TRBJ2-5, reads EPEVTQTPSHQVTQMGQEVILRCVPISNHLYFYWYRQILGQKVEFLVSFYNNEISEKSEIFDDQFSVERPDGSNFTLKIRSTKLEDSAMYFCASRSLAGATSPGDQYFGPGTRLLVL.

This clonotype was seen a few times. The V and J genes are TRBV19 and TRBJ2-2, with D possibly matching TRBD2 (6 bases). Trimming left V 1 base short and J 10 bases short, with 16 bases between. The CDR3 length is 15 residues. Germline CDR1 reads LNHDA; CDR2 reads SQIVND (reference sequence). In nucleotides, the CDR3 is TGTGCCAGTAGTATAGTCCCGGGACTCCCCGTGGAGCTGTTTTTT. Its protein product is CASSIVPGLPVELFF. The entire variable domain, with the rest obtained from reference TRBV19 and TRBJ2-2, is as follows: DGGITQSPKYLFRKEGQNVTLSCEQNLNHDAMYWYRQDPGQGLRLIYYSQIVNDFQKGDIAEGYSVSREKKESFPLTVTSAQKNPTAFYLCASSIVPGLPVELFFGEGSRLTVL.

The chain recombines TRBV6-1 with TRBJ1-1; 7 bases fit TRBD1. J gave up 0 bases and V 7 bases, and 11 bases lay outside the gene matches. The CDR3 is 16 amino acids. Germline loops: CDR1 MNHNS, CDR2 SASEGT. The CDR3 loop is CASTQRTGGLNTEAFF. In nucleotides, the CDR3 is TGTGCCAGCACCCAAAGGACAGGTGGGCTGAACACTGAAGCTTTCTTT.

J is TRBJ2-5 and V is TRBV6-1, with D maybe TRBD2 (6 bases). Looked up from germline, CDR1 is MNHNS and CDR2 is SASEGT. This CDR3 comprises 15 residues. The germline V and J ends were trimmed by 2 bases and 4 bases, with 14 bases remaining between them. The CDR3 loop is CASSEPTRGRETQYF. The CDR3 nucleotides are TGTGCCAGCAGTGAACCGACTAGGGGCCGAGAGACCCAGTACTTC.

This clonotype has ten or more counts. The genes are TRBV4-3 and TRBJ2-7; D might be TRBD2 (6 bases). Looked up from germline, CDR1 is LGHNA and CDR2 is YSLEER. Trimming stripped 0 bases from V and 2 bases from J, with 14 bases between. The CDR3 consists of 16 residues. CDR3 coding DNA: TGCGCCAGCAGCCAAGATTCCGCGGGGACCCCCTACGAGCAGTACTTC. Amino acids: CASSQDSAGTPYEQYF.

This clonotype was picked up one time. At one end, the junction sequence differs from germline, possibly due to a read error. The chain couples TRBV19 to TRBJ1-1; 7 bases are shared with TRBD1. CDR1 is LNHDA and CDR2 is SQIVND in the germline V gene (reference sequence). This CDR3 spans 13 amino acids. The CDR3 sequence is CATDRVLNTDAFF. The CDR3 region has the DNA TGTGCCACCGACAGGGTCCTGAACACTGATGCTTTCTTT.

The CDR3 coding sequence is TGCAGTGCTGGCCTTGCAGGGGGCATAAGGGAGACCCAGTACTTC. It is translated as CSAGLAGGIRETQYF. The J gene is TRBJ2-5, the V gene TRBV20-1, with 8 bases aligning to TRBD1. CDR3 length equals 15 residues. V lost 5 bases and J lost 5; bases outside the gene matches: 13. Germline CDR1 is DFQATT and CDR2 is SNEGSKA (reference sequence).

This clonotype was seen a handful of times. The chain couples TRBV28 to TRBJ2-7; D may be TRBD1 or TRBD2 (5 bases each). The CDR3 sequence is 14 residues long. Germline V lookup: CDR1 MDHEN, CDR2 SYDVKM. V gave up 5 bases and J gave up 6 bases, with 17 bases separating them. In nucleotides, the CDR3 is TGTGCCAGCAGTAGGACACCCCTCCGGGGCGAGCAGTACTTC. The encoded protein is CASSRTPLRGEQYF.

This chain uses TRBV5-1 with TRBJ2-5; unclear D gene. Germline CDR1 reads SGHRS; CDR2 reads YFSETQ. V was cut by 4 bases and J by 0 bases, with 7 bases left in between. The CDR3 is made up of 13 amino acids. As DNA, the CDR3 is TGCGCCAGCAGCCCACTGAACCAAGAGACCCAGTACTTC. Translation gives CASSPLNQETQYF.

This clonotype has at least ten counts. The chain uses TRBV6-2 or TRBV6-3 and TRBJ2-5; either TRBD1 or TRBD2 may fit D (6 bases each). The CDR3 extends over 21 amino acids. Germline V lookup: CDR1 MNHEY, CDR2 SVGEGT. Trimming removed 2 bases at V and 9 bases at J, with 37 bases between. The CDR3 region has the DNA TGTGCCAGCAGTTACCCCCATCGAGGGGGGCGCGATCCGATCCGTCGTTGGGCCCAGTACTTC. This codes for CASSYPHRGGRDPIRRWAQYF.

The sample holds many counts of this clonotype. Here the CDR3 reads CATKGLLREQYF. CDR3 bases: TGTGCCACGAAGGGGCTTCTCCGCGAGCAGTACTTC. V is TRBV6-5 and J is TRBJ2-7; tentatively, D is TRBD1 (5 bases). Trimming removed 10 bases at V and 6 bases at J, with 16 bases between. Germline V lookup: CDR1 MNHEY, CDR2 SVGAGI. This CDR3 spans 12 amino acids.

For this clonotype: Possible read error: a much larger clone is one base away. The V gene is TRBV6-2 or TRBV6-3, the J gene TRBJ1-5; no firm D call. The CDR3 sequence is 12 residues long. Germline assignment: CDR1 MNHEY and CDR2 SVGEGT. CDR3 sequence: CASSHFSQPPHF. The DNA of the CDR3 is TGTGCCAGCAGTCACTTTAGTCAGCCCCCGCATTTT.

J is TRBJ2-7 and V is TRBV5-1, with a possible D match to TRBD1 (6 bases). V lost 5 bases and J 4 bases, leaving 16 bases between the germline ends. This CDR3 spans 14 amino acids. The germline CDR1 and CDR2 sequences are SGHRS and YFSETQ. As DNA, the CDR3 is TGCGCCAGCAGAAGGGACACGACCACTTACGAGCAGTACTTC. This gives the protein CASRRDTTTYEQYF. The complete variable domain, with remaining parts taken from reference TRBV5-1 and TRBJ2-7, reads KAGVTQTPRYLIKTRGQQVTLSCSPISGHRSVSWYQQTPGQGLQFLFEYFSETQRNKGNFPGRFSGRQFSNSRSEMNVSTLELGDSALYLCASRRDTTTYEQYFGPGTRLTVT.

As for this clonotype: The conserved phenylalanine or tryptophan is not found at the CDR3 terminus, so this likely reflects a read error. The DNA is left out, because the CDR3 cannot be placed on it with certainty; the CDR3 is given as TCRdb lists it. CDR3 sequence reads: CASTPARRDEQCY. The V call is TRBV10-2, the J call TRBJ2-7; the table's D call TRBD1 went unverified against the DNA. Germline V CDR1 and CDR2: WSHSY, SAAADI. The CDR3 has 13 residues if both end residues are counted.

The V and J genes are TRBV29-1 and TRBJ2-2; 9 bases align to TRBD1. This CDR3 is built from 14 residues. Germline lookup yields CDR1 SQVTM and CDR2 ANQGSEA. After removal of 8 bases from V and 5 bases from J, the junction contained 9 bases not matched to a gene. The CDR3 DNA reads TGCAGCCCAAGGACAGGGGTCATGACCGGGGAGCTGTTTTTT. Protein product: CSPRTGVMTGELFF.